The following is a T cell receptor (beta chain) sequence with its context. The table came from immunoSEQ multiplex PCR; TCRdb's copy has only in-frame clones and leaves some out. The sample lists 100,000 or so clones, about nine tenths seen once, with 0.25% to 0.35% in the top ten. This entry belongs to a study of OX40 agonist ivuxolimab in advanced cancers. Sequences were derived from CD4+ or CD8+ T cells sorted from blood, sampled in a trial of the OX40 agonist ivuxolimab. The sequence was obtained from an adult with an advanced solid tumor such as melanoma, head and neck, liver or kidney cancer.

Here the CDR3 DNA reads TGTGCCAGCAGTGAGCTAGCGGGACTCTACGAGCAGTACTTC. Amino acid sequence: CASSELAGLYEQYF. V usage is TRBV6-1 and J usage is TRBJ2-7, with TRBD2 matching 9 bases. The germline V gene encodes CDR1 MNHNS and CDR2 SASEGT. This CDR3 spans 14 amino acids. The trim removed 3 bases at V and 3 bases at J, leaving 3 bases unmatched.